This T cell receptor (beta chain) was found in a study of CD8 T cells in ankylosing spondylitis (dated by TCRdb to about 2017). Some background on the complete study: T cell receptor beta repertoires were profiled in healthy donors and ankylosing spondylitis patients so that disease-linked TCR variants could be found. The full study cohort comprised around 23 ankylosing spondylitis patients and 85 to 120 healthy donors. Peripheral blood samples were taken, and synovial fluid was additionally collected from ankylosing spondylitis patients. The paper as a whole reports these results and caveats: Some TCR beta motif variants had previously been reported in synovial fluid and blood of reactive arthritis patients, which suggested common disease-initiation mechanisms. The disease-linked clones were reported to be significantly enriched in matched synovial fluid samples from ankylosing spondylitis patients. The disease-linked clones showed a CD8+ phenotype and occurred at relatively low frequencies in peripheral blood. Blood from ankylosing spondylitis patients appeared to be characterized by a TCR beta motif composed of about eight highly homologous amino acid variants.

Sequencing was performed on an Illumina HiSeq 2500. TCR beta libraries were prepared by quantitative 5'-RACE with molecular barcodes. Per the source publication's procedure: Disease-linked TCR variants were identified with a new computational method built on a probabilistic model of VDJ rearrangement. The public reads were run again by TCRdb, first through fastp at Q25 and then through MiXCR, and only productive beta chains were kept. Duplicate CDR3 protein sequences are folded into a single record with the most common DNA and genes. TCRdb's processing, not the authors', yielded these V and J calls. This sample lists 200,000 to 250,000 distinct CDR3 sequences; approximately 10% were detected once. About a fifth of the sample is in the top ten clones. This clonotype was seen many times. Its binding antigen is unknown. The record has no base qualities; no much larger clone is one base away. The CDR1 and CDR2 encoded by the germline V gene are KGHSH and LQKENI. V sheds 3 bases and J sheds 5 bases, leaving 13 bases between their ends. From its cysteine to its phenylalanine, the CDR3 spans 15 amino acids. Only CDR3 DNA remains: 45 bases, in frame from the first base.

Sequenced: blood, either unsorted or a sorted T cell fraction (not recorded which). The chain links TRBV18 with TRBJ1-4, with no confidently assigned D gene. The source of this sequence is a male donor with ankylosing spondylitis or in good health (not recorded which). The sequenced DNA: TGTGCCAGCTCACCCCTCCGGGGAACGAATGAAAAACTGTTTTTT. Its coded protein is CASSPLRGTNEKLFF. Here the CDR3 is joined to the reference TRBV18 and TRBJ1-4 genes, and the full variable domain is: NAGVMQNPRHLVRRRGQEARLRCSPMKGHSHVYWYRQLPEEGLKFMVYLQKENIIDESGMPKERFSAEFPKEGPSILRIQQVVRGDSAAYFCASSPLRGTNEKLFFGSGTQLSVL.